This passage covers 10 T cell receptor beta chains from one sample sequenced in a study of blood T cell repertoires in COVID-19. This table comes from immunoSEQ multiplex PCR, and its TCRdb copy is limited to in-frame clones, with some not included. The sample holds 80,000 to 100,000 clones; 75% to 85% are singletons and the top ten take approximately 24%. The sequenced material came from peripheral blood. The receptor source for this set is a man aged 70 or older with acute or convalescent COVID-19.

This rearrangement joins TRBV7-2 to TRBJ1-1; D is unresolved. Germline V lookup: CDR1 SGHTA, CDR2 FQGNSA. The CDR3 runs 14 residues. The V end was cut by 5 bases, the J end by 1 base, with 11 bases between. The CDR3 sequence is CASSPRRSNTEAFF. CDR3 DNA sequence: TGTGCCAGCAGCCCCCGGAGGTCGAACACTGAAGCTTTCTTT.

This chain joins TRBV15 and TRBJ2-5; maybe TRBD1 (5 bases). The V end was cut by 1 base, the J end by 2 bases, with 14 bases between. The CDR3 runs 16 residues. Germline loops: CDR1 LNHNV, CDR2 YYDKDF (reference sequence). The CDR3 region is CATSRVNRQGQETQYF. CDR3 sequence (DNA): TGTGCCACCAGCAGAGTGAATCGGCAGGGTCAAGAGACCCAGTACTTC.

This clone was detected a few times. The chain's CDR3 is CASSEAREQYF. The CDR3 nucleotides read TGTGCCAGCAGTGAAGCGCGGGAGCAGTACTTC. The V call is TRBV2, the J call TRBJ2-7; D unclear. The CDR3 spans 11 residues. Per the germline V gene, CDR1 is SNHLY and CDR2 is FYNNEI. Trimming left V 0 bases short and J 7 bases short, with 4 bases between.

The genes are TRBV29-1 and TRBJ2-6; 8 bases align to TRBD1. The CDR3 is 14 amino acids. Germline assignment: CDR1 SQVTM and CDR2 ANQGSEA. Trimming removed 7 bases from V and 2 bases from J; junction bases left unmatched: 4. The CDR3 here is CSATTGAGANVLTF. The CDR3 bases are TGCAGCGCCACGACAGGGGCTGGGGCCAACGTCCTGACTTTC.

The V call is TRBV2, the J call TRBJ2-1; weak D call: TRBD2 (6 bases). The germline gives CDR1 SNHLY, CDR2 FYNNEI. The V end lost 7 bases, the J end lost 16 bases, and 17 bases lay between the germline ends. This CDR3 spans 11 amino acids. The CDR3 spells CASTRGREEFF. Written as DNA, the CDR3 is TGTGCCAGCACTCGAGGCAGGGAGGAATTCTTC.

Here the CDR3 DNA reads TGTGCCACCAGTGAGCGGGACAATGAGCAGTTCTTC. Its translation: CATSERDNEQFF. The chain couples TRBV24-1 to TRBJ2-1, with D possibly being TRBD2 (5 bases). The CDR3 is 12 residues long. CDR1 is KGHDR, CDR2 SFDVKD, per germline. V lost 4 bases, J lost 5 bases, and 5 bases lay in between.

The V gene is TRBV29-1, the J gene TRBJ2-7; 8 nucleotides match TRBD1. The length of the CDR3 is 13 residues. Germline CDR1 is SQVTM and CDR2 is ANQGSEA. Trimming at V came to 6 bases and at J to 1 base, leaving 5 bases not matched to a gene. CDR3 DNA: TGCAGCGTAGCCGGGACAGGTTCCTACGAGCAGTACTTC. Protein sequence: CSVAGTGSYEQYF.

The chain carries TRBV19 and TRBJ2-4; 14 bases line up with TRBD2. With 10 bases clipped from V and 7 bases from J, the junction kept 15 bases outside the gene matches. CDR1 is LNHDA, CDR2 SQIVND, per germline (reference sequence). This CDR3 has 17 residues. The DNA for the CDR3 is TGTGCCACCGGACTAGCGGGAGGTAGAGGTGTAGGCAACATTCAGTACTTC. Translation gives CATGLAGGRGVGNIQYF.

The V gene is TRBV2, the J gene TRBJ1-5; D not certain. Trimming shortened V by 5 bases and J by 1 base, and 9 bases separated the two germline ends. The CDR3 totals 14 residues. CDR1 and CDR2 (germline): SNHLY, FYNNEI. The CDR3 sequence: CASSWTLSNQPQHF. The CDR3 nucleotides read TGTGCCAGCAGTTGGACTTTAAGCAATCAGCCCCAGCATTTT.

This clone occurred once. The rearrangement links TRBV24-1 to TRBJ2-7; D perhaps matches TRBD1 (5 bases). The V gene's germline CDR1 is KGHDR and CDR2 SFDVKD. The CDR3 spans 14 residues. Trimming removed 4 bases from V and 2 bases from J, with 11 bases in between. The CDR3 sequence is CATSEVNRPYEQYF. CDR3 DNA sequence: TGTGCCACCAGTGAGGTTAACAGGCCCTACGAGCAGTACTTC.